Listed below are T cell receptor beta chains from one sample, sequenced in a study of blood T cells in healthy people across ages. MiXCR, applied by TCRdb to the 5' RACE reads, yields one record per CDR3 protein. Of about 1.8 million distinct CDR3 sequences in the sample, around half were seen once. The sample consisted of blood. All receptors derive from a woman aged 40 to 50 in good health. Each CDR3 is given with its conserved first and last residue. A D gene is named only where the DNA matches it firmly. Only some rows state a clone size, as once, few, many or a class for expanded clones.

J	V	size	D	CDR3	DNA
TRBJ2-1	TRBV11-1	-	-	CASSSGLGNNEQFF	TGTGCCAGCAGCTCGGGACTGGGGAACAATGAGCAGTTCTTC
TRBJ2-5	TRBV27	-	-	CASSLITHREQYF	TGTGCCAGCAGTTTAATAACTCACCGGGAGCAGTACTTC
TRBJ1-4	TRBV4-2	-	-	CASSHDAGASNEKLFF	TGTGCCAGCAGCCATGACGCAGGGGCTTCTAATGAAAAACTGTTTTTT
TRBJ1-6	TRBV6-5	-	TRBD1	CASSYSDSGGPPLHF	TGTGCCAGCAGTTACTCGGATTCAGGGGGGCCACCCCTCCACTTT
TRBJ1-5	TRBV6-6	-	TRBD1	CASSYYPPGQGMPQHF	TGTGCCAGCAGTTACTATCCCCCGGGACAGGGTATGCCCCAGCATTTT
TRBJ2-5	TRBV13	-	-	CASSFMTETQYF	TGTGCCAGCAGCTTCATGACGGAGACCCAGTACTTC
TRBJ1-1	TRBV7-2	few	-	CASSLRSLGGTEAFF	TGTGCCAGCAGCTTACGATCCCTAGGGGGGACTGAAGCTTTCTTT
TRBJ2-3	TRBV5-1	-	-	CASSFGQGGGPLWSTDTQYF	TGCGCCAGCAGCTTCGGCCAAGGCGGGGGCCCCCTCTGGAGCACAGATACGCAGTATTTT
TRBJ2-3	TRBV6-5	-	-	CASSYSRTTDTQYF	TGTGCCAGCAGTTACAGCCGGACCACAGATACGCAGTATTTT
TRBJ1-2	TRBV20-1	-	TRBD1	CSANDRVDYGYTF	TGCAGTGCTAACGACAGGGTCGACTATGGCTACACCTTC
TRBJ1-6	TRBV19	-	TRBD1	CASKKGGLNSPLHF	TGTGCCAGTAAAAAAGGGGGCTTAAATTCACCCCTCCACTTT
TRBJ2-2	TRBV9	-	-	CASSSWTSGGELFF	TGTGCCAGCAGCTCATGGACGAGTGGGGGGGAGCTGTTTTTT
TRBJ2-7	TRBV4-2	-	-	CASSPSTRDGGRREQYF	TGTGCCAGCAGCCCATCAACGCGGGACGGCGGAAGGAGGGAGCAGTACTTC
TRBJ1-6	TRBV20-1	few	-	CSARDGPSPLHF	TGCAGTGCTAGAGATGGCCCCTCACCCCTCCACTTT
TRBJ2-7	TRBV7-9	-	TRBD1	CASGLAGGYEQYF	TGTGCCAGCGGCCTGGCAGGGGGATACGAGCAGTACTTC
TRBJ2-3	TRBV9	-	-	CASSVGPGTDTQYF	TGTGCCAGCAGCGTAGGTCCGGGAACAGATACGCAGTATTTT
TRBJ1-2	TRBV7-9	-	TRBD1	CASSRDSLRDGYTF	TGTGCCAGCAGCCGGGACAGCCTTAGGGATGGCTACACCTTC
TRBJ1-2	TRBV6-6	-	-	CASSYSIGQIHGYTF	TGTGCCAGCAGTTACTCGATCGGACAGATCCATGGCTACACCTTC
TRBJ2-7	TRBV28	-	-	CASSLYRRTAYEQYF	TGTGCCAGCAGTTTATACCGGCGAACGGCCTACGAGCAGTACTTC
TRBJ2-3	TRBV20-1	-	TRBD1	CSAKDRGTDTQYF	TGCAGTGCTAAGGACAGGGGCACAGATACGCAGTATTTT
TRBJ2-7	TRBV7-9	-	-	CASSLARLARNEQYF	TGTGCCAGCAGCTTAGCGCGGCTAGCGAGGAATGAGCAGTACTTC
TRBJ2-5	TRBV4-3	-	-	CASSQDGQLGETQYF	TGCGCCAGCAGCCAAGATGGTCAGCTCGGAGAGACCCAGTACTTC